Each of the 8 T cell receptor beta chains below was sequenced from the same sample in a study of CD8+CD57+ T cells in acquired aplastic anemia. The template for TCR beta VDJ and CDR3 sequence profiling was genomic DNA. TCRdb reanalysed the reads using MiXCR and keeps one entry per CDR3 protein. The repertoire has under 350,000 distinct CDR3 sequences, around 60% of them found once; the top ten carry 6.5% to 10%. Sequencing input: sorted CD4+, CD8+, or CD8+CD57+ T cells (not recorded which) from PBMCs. Receptors were obtained from a human donor with severe aplastic anemia or a healthy control (not recorded which).

Of note for this clonotype: A read error may account for a junction end that differs from germline. The chain joins TRBV7-9 to TRBJ1-6, with 7 positions matching TRBD1. Per the germline V gene, CDR1 is SEHNR and CDR2 is FQNEAQ (reference sequence). There are 15 residues in the CDR3. The CDR3, as DNA: TGCGCCAGCACCCTAGACGGCAGGGGGGATTCACCCCTCCACTTT. Its translation: CASTLDGRGDSPLHF.

This chain joins TRBV24-1 and TRBJ2-3; maybe TRBD1 (6 bases). From germline, CDR1 is KGHDR and CDR2 SFDVKD. V lost 3 bases to trimming and J lost 1 base, with 19 bases between them. The CDR3 has 18 residues. CDR3 loop: CATSDPSDRPYGTDTQYF. CDR3 DNA: TGTGCCACCAGTGATCCAAGTGACAGGCCCTATGGCACAGATACGCAGTATTTT.

This clonotype has ten or more counts. The J gene is TRBJ2-6, the V gene TRBV15; D remains unclear. The germline V and J ends were trimmed by 6 bases and 4 bases, with 10 bases remaining between them. This CDR3 has 14 amino acids. Germline V gene lookup returns CDR1 LNHNV and CDR2 YYDKDF (reference sequence). The CDR3 sequence: CATSLRSGANVLTF. The CDR3 nucleotides read TGTGCCACCAGTTTGCGCTCAGGGGCCAACGTCCTGACTTTC. Based on the CDR3 plus reference TRBV15 and TRBJ2-6, the full variable domain is DAMVIQNPRYQVTQFGKPVTLSCSQTLNHNVMYWYQQKSSQAPKLLFHYYDKDFNNEADTPDNFQSRRPNTSFCFLDIRSPGLGDTAMYLCATSLRSGANVLTFGAGSRLTVL.

In this sample, this clonotype turned up many times. The chain has TRBV4-3 and TRBJ2-3; perhaps D is TRBD1 or TRBD2 (5 bases each). The germline CDR1 and CDR2 sequences are LGHNA and YSLEER. The V end lost 0 bases, the J end lost 4 bases, and 8 bases lay between the germline ends. The CDR3 is 14 amino acids. Here the CDR3 reads CASSQDGGADTQYF. The DNA of the CDR3 is TGCGCCAGCAGCCAAGATGGGGGTGCAGATACGCAGTATTTT.

This clonotype was seen repeatedly, ten times or more. The chain is built from TRBV7-2 and TRBJ1-1; 7 nucleotides align to TRBD1. The CDR3 sequence is 15 residues long. Germline values: CDR1 SGHTA, CDR2 FQGNSA. J lost 1 base, V lost 5 bases, and 7 bases had no gene match. CDR3 nucleotide sequence: TGTGCCAGCAGCCCCGGACAGGTGAGGAACACTGAAGCTTTCTTT. It codes for CASSPGQVRNTEAFF. The entire variable domain, with the rest obtained from reference TRBV7-2 and TRBJ1-1, is as follows: GAGVSQSPSNKVTEKGKDVELRCDPISGHTALYWYRQSLGQGLEFLIYFQGNSAPDKSGLPSDRFSAERTGGSVSTLTIQRTQQEDSAVYLCASSPGQVRNTEAFFGQGTRLTVV.

Turning to this clonotype: A read error may produce the germline difference seen at one junction end. V is TRBV19 and J is TRBJ2-3, with 14 bases that match TRBD2. The CDR3 contains 16 residues. Per the germline V gene, CDR1 is LNHDA and CDR2 is SQIVND (reference sequence). In DNA form, the CDR3 reads TGCGCCAGTAGACTAGCGGGGGGGCTGGGCACAGATACGCAGTATTTT. Its protein is CASRLAGGLGTDTQYF.

This clonotype was seen a few times. This rearrangement joins TRBV20-1 to TRBJ2-5; no reliable D call. CDR3 length: 12 residues. Germline CDR1 DFQATT, CDR2 SNEGSKA (reference sequence). V dropped 4 bases and J dropped 4 bases, with 10 bases sitting between them. The CDR3 protein is CSANQLRETQYF. The CDR3 bases are TGCAGTGCTAACCAGTTACGAGAGACCCAGTACTTC.

This chain joins TRBV20-1 and TRBJ2-7; D may be TRBD1 (6 bases). Germline V lookup: CDR1 DFQATT, CDR2 SNEGSKA (reference sequence). CDR3 length: 12 amino acids. The CDR3: CSAGKGAYEQYF. For the CDR3, the DNA is TGCAGCGCTGGGAAGGGGGCCTACGAGCAGTACTTC.